This entry lists 21 T cell receptor beta chains sequenced from one sample in a study of radiotherapy plus CTLA-4 blockade in lung cancer. Produced via immunoSEQ multiplex PCR; TCRdb's table is partial and in-frame only. The table lists 51,000 or so clones, over 75% of them singletons. The sequencing used peripheral blood, collected from a patient treated with radiotherapy plus ipilimumab. The receptor source for this set is a human donor with non-small cell lung cancer whose response to radiotherapy plus ipilimumab could not be evaluated.

The chain combines TRBV28 with TRBJ2-1, with unresolved D. CDR1 and CDR2 from the germline V gene are MDHEN and SYDVKM. The V gene lost 4 bases and the J gene lost 7 bases, with 5 bases spanning the gap. This CDR3 contains 11 residues. CDR3 in DNA: TGTGCCAGCAGTTACATTAATGAGCAGTTCTTC. Translated: CASSYINEQFF.

The V call is TRBV7-9, the J call TRBJ1-3; 7 nucleotides agree with TRBD1. After removal of 4 bases from V and 4 bases from J, the junction contained 10 bases not matched to a gene. Germline loops: CDR1 SEHNR, CDR2 FQNEAQ (reference sequence). This CDR3 region has 16 residues. DNA for the CDR3: TGTGCCAGCAGCTACAGCGGGAGGGGGCCAGGAAACACCATATATTTT. This sequence encodes CASSYSGRGPGNTIYF.

The rearrangement uses TRBV5-1 and TRBJ1-2, with D maybe TRBD1 (6 bases). The germline CDR1 and CDR2 sequences are SGHRS and YFSETQ. CDR3 length: 15 residues. V shed 0 bases and J shed 8 bases, with 17 bases lying between them. The CDR3 protein is CASSLALQGAEGYTF. The CDR3 DNA reads as TGCGCCAGCAGCTTGGCCCTACAGGGAGCGGAGGGCTACACCTTC.

The V and J genes are TRBV9 and TRBJ2-3; D call uncertain. The germline V gene encodes CDR1 SGDLS and CDR2 YYNGEE. Deletions cut 7 bases from V and 0 bases from J, with 3 bases between. CDR3 size: 11 residues. The CDR3 DNA follows: TGTGCCAGCTCTAGCACAGATACGCAGTATTTT. Protein product: CASSSTDTQYF. Variable domain in full (rest from reference TRBV9 and TRBJ2-3): DSGVTQTPKHLITATGQRVTLRCSPRSGDLSVYWYQQSLDQGLQFLIQYYNGEERAKGNILERFSAQQFPDLHSELNLSSLELGDSALYFCASSSTDTQYFGPGTRLTVL.

DNA of the CDR3: TGCGCCAGCAGTAACGGGGAGGACCAGCCCCAGCATTTT. It is translated as CASSNGEDQPQHF. This rearrangement joins TRBV10-1 to TRBJ1-5; D remains unclear. This CDR3 spans 13 amino acids. The germline CDR1 and CDR2 sequences are WNHNN and SYGVQD (reference sequence). Trimming took 5 bases from V and 7 from J, leaving 12 bases between them.

The gene calls are TRBV6-5 and TRBJ1-5; D unclear. V lost 2 bases to trimming and J lost 2 bases, with 7 bases between them. CDR1 is MNHEY, CDR2 SVGAGI, per germline. This CDR3 is built from 14 residues. The CDR3 sequence is CASSYPGRNQPQHF. The CDR3 nucleotides read TGTGCCAGCAGTTACCCAGGTCGCAATCAGCCCCAGCATTTT.

This sequence joins TRBV4-1 and TRBJ2-7, with D perhaps matching TRBD1 (5 bases). Trimming took off 10 bases at V and 7 bases at J, with 23 bases between the two ends. The germline CDR1 and CDR2 sequences are MGHRA and YSYEKL. CDR3 length: 14 residues. The CDR3 region has the DNA TGCGCCACCAGGGCGGCCGAGTCCGTCGGGGAGCAGTACTTC. This encodes CATRAAESVGEQYF.

The chain couples TRBV5-1 to TRBJ2-7; maybe TRBD1 (7 bases). Germline values: CDR1 SGHRS, CDR2 YFSETQ. The length of the CDR3 is 16 residues. The V and J ends lost 0 bases and 2 bases respectively, with 15 bases between them. The DNA of the CDR3 is TGCGCCAGCAGCTTGGGAGGGGCGGGGACAGCCTACGAGCAGTACTTC. This gives the protein CASSLGGAGTAYEQYF.

This clone was counted once. This chain joins TRBV6-4 and TRBJ2-2; TRBD2 matches at 8 bases. Per germline, CDR1 MRHNA and CDR2 SNTAGT. With V trimmed by 2 bases and J by 3 bases, 8 bases remained unmatched. The CDR3 sequence is 17 residues long. The CDR3 here is CASSDRSGGDHTGELFF. The CDR3 DNA sequence: TGTGCCAGCAGTGACCGAAGCGGGGGAGATCACACCGGGGAGCTGTTTTTT.

The V gene is TRBV28, the J gene TRBJ2-1; 11 nucleotides agree with TRBD2. CDR3 size: 16 residues. The V segment lost 6 bases and the J segment 5 bases; nucleotides outside the gene matches: 9. Germline V CDR1 and CDR2: MDHEN, SYDVKM. The chain's CDR3 is CASSPSLAGVHNEQFF. The CDR3 DNA reads TGTGCCAGCAGCCCCTCACTAGCGGGAGTCCACAATGAGCAGTTCTTC.

This chain connects TRBV6-6 to TRBJ2-5, with no clear D. Germline loops: CDR1 MNHNY, CDR2 SVGAGI (reference sequence). V was clipped by 5 bases and J by 5 bases, with 15 bases between them. This CDR3 comprises 14 residues. The CDR3 sequence is CASSDRSPRETQYF. The CDR3 DNA reads as TGTGCCAGCAGTGATCGGTCACCTCGGGAGACCCAGTACTTC.

Here the CDR3 reads CASSQGWQQETQYF. Written as DNA, the CDR3 is TGTGCCAGCAGCCAGGGGTGGCAACAAGAGACCCAGTACTTC. This chain connects TRBV7-2 to TRBJ2-5, with a weak D call TRBD1 (6 bases). Trimming took off 5 bases at V and 2 bases at J, with 12 bases between the two ends. The CDR3 is 14 residues long. Looked up from germline, CDR1 is SGHTA and CDR2 is FQGNSA.

This clone occurred once. The chain couples TRBV7-2 to TRBJ1-5; weak D call: TRBD1 (6 bases). V lost 1 base and J lost 11, with 24 bases in between. The CDR3 spans 17 residues. Germline CDR1 SGHTA, CDR2 FQGNSA. The CDR3: CASSLGGPLGGDGSQHF. The CDR3 DNA sequence: TGTGCCAGCAGCTTAGGAGGCCCGTTAGGGGGAGACGGGTCCCAGCATTTT.

The rearrangement links TRBV15 to TRBJ2-1; TRBD2 aligns across 11 bases. There are 15 residues in the CDR3. Germline-derived CDR1 and CDR2 are LNHNV and YYDKDF (reference sequence). V dropped 3 bases and J dropped 9; count of bases not matched to a gene: 7. Written as DNA, the CDR3 is TGTGCCACCAGCAGGACGGGACTAGCGGACCCTGAGCAGTTCTTC. It encodes CATSRTGLADPEQFF.

Remarks on this clone: Its ends do not fully match the called genes, so a read error is possible. This sample also contains other DNA sequences that code for the same CDR3. The chain joins TRBV7-6 to TRBJ2-1, with 10 bases lining up with TRBD2. Germline CDR1 and CDR2: SGHVS and FNYEAQ. The CDR3 sequence is 20 residues long. The CDR3 loop is CASSLAVSSGGHGSYNEQFF. Written as DNA, the CDR3 is TGTGCCAGTAGCTTAGCGGTGTCTAGCGGGGGTCACGGTTCCTACAATGAGCAGTTCTTC.

V usage is TRBV4-3 and J usage is TRBJ1-4, with 7 bases identical to TRBD1. V dropped 6 bases and J dropped 7; count of bases not matched to a gene: 8. CDR1 is LGHNA and CDR2 is YSLEER in the germline V gene. The CDR3 sequence is 14 residues long. DNA for the CDR3: TGCGCCAGCAGAGCCAGACAGGGATCTGAAAAACTGTTTTTT. Translating gives CASRARQGSEKLFF.

This clone was recorded once. V and J are TRBV16 and TRBJ2-1, with D possibly matching TRBD2 (7 bases). Germline CDR1 is KGHSY and CDR2 is FQNENV. The CDR3 loop spans 14 amino acids. Trimming took 5 bases from V and 10 from J, leaving 18 bases between them. The CDR3 sequence: CASSVTMGGREQFF. The CDR3 nucleotides read TGTGCCAGCAGCGTTACAATGGGGGGGCGAGAGCAGTTCTTC. Variable domain in full (rest from reference TRBV16 and TRBJ2-1): GEEVAQTPKHLVRGEGQKAKLYCAPIKGHSYVFWYQQVLKNEFKFLISFQNENVFDETGMPKERFSAKCLPNSPCSLEIQATKLEDSAVYFCASSVTMGGREQFFGPGTRLTVL.

This clone was counted a single time. This chain links TRBV27 with TRBJ2-7; TRBD1 matches 7 bases. CDR1 is MNHEY and CDR2 is SMNVEV in the germline V gene (reference sequence). This CDR3 is 13 amino acids long. J was trimmed by 6 bases and V by 6 bases; bases with no gene match: 8. CDR3 loop: CASSPQGPLEQYF. In DNA form, the CDR3 reads TGTGCCAGCAGCCCACAGGGGCCCCTCGAGCAGTACTTC.

The J gene is TRBJ2-1, the V gene TRBV5-4; TRBD2 aligns across 13 bases. The CDR3 is 15 residues long. Germline V gene data show CDR1 as SGHNT and CDR2 as YYREEE (reference sequence). V gave up 5 bases and J gave up 6 bases; unmatched junction bases: 5. The CDR3 protein is CASRTTSGRANEQFF. CDR3 bases: TGTGCCAGCAGAACCACTAGCGGGAGGGCCAATGAGCAGTTCTTC.

The gene calls are TRBV10-2 and TRBJ2-3; 10 bases are a match to TRBD1. Per germline, CDR1 WSHSY and CDR2 SAAADI. The CDR3 loop spans 15 amino acids. V gave up 8 bases and J gave up 4 bases; unmatched junction bases: 9. CDR3 region: CASRGGQGKPDTQYF. The CDR3 DNA sequence: TGCGCCAGCCGGGGGGGACAGGGGAAACCAGATACGCAGTATTTT.

V is TRBV18 and J is TRBJ2-7, with 9 bases fitting TRBD1. V dropped 1 base and J dropped 2; count of bases not matched to a gene: 6. The CDR3 has 16 residues. Germline CDR1 is KGHSH and CDR2 is LQKENI. DNA of the CDR3: TGTGCCAGCTCACCACTGGACAGGGGCCGCCCCTACGAGCAGTACTTC. Amino acid sequence: CASSPLDRGRPYEQYF.